These 9 T cell receptor beta chains share one sample of origin, sequenced in a study of T-cell memory formation after mild COVID-19. TCRdb re-called the 5' RACE reads through MiXCR, storing one row per CDR3 protein. Counted here are 300,000 to 400,000 distinct CDR3 sequences, roughly 20% occurring once; the ten biggest clones make up 9.5% to 15%. Sample: PBMCs or a T cell subset sorted from them (not recorded which). These receptors originate from an adult woman who had mild COVID-19 (a few samples of this study predate the infection). Cell type and time point are not known.

Only one count was recorded for this clonotype. Just one base apart from a much larger clone, this may be a read error. This chain connects TRBV5-1 to TRBJ1-1; TRBD1 matches 7 bases. V gave up 4 bases and J gave up 1 base; unmatched junction bases: 4. Germline CDR1 SGHRS, CDR2 YFSETQ. CDR3 length equals 14 residues. The chain's CDR3 is CASSQGQRNTEAFF. The CDR3 DNA follows: TGCGCCAGCAGCCAGGGACAGAGGAACACTGAAGCTTTCTTT.

This sequence joins TRBV6-5 and TRBJ2-5, with D maybe TRBD1 (5 bases). Trimming cost V 6 bases and J 5 bases, with 13 bases left between them. CDR3 length: 13 residues. The germline V gene has CDR1 MNHEY and CDR2 SVGAGI. In nucleotides, the CDR3 is TGTGCCAGCAGCCGTACCAGGGTGGAGACCCAGTACTTC. Its protein product is CASSRTRVETQYF.

This clonotype was picked up a small number of times. It is likely a read error, because the conserved phenylalanine at the end of the CDR3 is missing. CDR3 nucleotides: TGTGCCACCGCACCGGGACAGGGGAGGCATGAGCAGTTCTCC. Its translation: CATAPGQGRHEQFS. The rearrangement uses TRBV24-1 and TRBJ2-1; 10 bases match TRBD1. Germline-derived CDR1 and CDR2 are KGHDR and SFDVKD. The CDR3 spans 14 residues. With 9 bases clipped from V and 8 bases from J, the junction kept 9 bases outside the gene matches.

The chain is built from TRBV11-3 and TRBJ1-1; D not certain. V lost 5 bases and J lost 4, with 17 bases in between. The germline V gene has CDR1 SGHNT and CDR2 YENEEA. This CDR3 contains 15 residues. CDR3 DNA: TGTGCCAGCAGCCTCATCGAAGGAGAGGGCACTGAAGCTTTCTTT. Protein product: CASSLIEGEGTEAFF.

There are a few counts of this clonotype. The chain employs TRBV7-9 and TRBJ1-1; no firm D call. Germline loops: CDR1 SEHNR, CDR2 FQNEAQ (reference sequence). The germline V and J ends were trimmed by 5 bases and 1 base, with 8 bases remaining between them. The CDR3 runs to 13 residues. Here the CDR3 DNA reads TGTGCCAGCAGCGGACTGCCGAACACTGAAGCTTTCTTT. It specifies CASSGLPNTEAFF.

The chain carries TRBV7-7 and TRBJ2-5; 8 bases map to TRBD1. The CDR3 extends over 13 amino acids. Germline CDR1 and CDR2: SSHAT and FNYEAQ (reference sequence). V shed 5 bases and J 3 bases; nucleotides not matched to a gene: 2. CDR3 coding DNA: TGTGCCAGCAGCCAGGACAGGGAAGAGACCCAGTACTTC. The encoded protein is CASSQDREETQYF.

The genes are TRBV27 and TRBJ1-1; 8 bases are a match to TRBD1. J gave up 6 bases and V 6 bases, and 6 bases lay outside the gene matches. The germline V gene encodes CDR1 MNHEY and CDR2 SMNVEV (reference sequence). This CDR3 has 13 amino acids. The CDR3 here is CASSQGARAEAFF. In DNA form, the CDR3 reads TGTGCCAGCAGCCAGGGGGCGCGGGCTGAAGCTTTCTTT.

This clonotype was seen more than once but under ten times. J is TRBJ2-7 and V is TRBV20-1; possibly TRBD1 for D (5 bases). The CDR3 consists of 13 residues. V was cut by 2 bases and J by 1 base, with 9 bases left in between. Per germline, CDR1 DFQATT and CDR2 SNEGSKA (reference sequence). DNA of the CDR3: TGCAGTGCTAGACCAAGGGGTTCCTACGAGCAGTACTTC. Protein sequence: CSARPRGSYEQYF.

This clonotype was seen a handful of times. This sequence joins TRBV4-2 and TRBJ1-1; 7 bases map to TRBD1. Per germline, CDR1 LGHNA and CDR2 YNFKEQ. The CDR3 consists of 15 residues. The V and J ends lost 7 bases and 0 bases, in that order; junction bases with no gene match: 8. The CDR3 region is CASTGGTAVNTEAFF. For the CDR3, the DNA is TGTGCCAGCACCGGGGGGACAGCAGTGAACACTGAAGCTTTCTTT.